This record concerns one T cell receptor (beta chain) sequence. Source study methods: From reference gene primer amplification, estimates of nucleated cell counts were derived. Sequencing used immunoSEQ multiplex PCR; TCRdb keeps in-frame clones, though not all of them. D and trimming were read from the DNA, whereas the V and J calls and clone size are those reported in that table. The repertoire consists of under 95,000 clones, with more than 70% occurring once and the leading ten covering 6% to 9.5%. The data were obtained in a study of blood T cell repertoires in COVID-19. Study background: The study drew acute and convalescent COVID-19 samples from the United States, Italy and Spain. PBMCs, B-cell-depleted T cells, or T cells were the source of the cDNA or gDNA that made up the material.

The V segment lost 6 bases and the J segment 5 bases; nucleotides outside the gene matches: 9. This CDR3 has 16 residues. Germline assignment: CDR1 MNHEY and CDR2 SVGEGT. Input material: peripheral blood. The chain has TRBV6-2 or TRBV6-3 and TRBJ2-3; 12 bases map to TRBD2. This clonotype was obtained from a human donor with acute or convalescent COVID-19. The donor label of this sample is uncertain. The CDR3 coding sequence is TGTGCCAGCAGCCGGACTAGCGGGGTCGTAGGAGATACGCAGTATTTT. This sequence encodes CASSRTSGVVGDTQYF.